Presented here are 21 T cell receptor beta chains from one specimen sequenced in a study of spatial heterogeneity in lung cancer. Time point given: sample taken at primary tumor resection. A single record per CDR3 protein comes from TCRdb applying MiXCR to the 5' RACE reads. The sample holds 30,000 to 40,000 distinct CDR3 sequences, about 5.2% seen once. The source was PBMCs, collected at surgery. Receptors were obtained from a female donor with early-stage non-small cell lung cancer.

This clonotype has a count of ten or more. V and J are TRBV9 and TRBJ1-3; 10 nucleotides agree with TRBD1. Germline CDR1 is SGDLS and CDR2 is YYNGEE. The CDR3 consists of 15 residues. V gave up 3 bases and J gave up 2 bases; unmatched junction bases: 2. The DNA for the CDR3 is TGTGCCAGCAGCGAGGGGACAGGGGCTGGAAACACCATATATTTT. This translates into CASSEGTGAGNTIYF.

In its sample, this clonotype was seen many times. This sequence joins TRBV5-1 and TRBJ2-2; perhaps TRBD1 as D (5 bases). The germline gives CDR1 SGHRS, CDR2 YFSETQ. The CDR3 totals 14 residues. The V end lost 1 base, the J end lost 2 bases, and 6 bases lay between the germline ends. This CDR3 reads CASSLWTNTGELFF. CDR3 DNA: TGCGCCAGCAGCTTGTGGACAAACACCGGGGAGCTGTTTTTT.

The CDR3 spells CASSQVALKPPGNTDTQYF. CDR3 in DNA: TGTGCCAGCAGCCAAGTTGCCCTGAAGCCCCCGGGGAACACAGATACGCAGTATTTT. The V call is TRBV3-1, the J call TRBJ2-3; D might be TRBD2 (5 bases). Germline CDR1 LGHDT, CDR2 YNNKEL (reference sequence). The CDR3 extends over 19 amino acids. The V end lost 1 base, the J end lost 2 bases, and 22 bases lay between the germline ends.

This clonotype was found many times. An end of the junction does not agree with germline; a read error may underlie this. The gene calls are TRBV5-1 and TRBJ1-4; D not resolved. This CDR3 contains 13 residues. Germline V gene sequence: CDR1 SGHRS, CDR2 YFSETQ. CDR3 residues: CASSLGPAGFDPF. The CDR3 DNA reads TGCGCCAGCAGCTTGGGGCCCGCAGGCTTTGACCCTTTT.

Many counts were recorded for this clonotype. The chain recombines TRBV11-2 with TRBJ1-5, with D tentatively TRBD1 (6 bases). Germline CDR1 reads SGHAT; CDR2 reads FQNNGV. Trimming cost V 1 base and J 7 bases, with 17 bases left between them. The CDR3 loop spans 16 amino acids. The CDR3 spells CASSLGASGASQPQHF. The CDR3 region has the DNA TGTGCCAGCAGCTTAGGAGCTTCGGGGGCGTCACAGCCCCAGCATTTT.

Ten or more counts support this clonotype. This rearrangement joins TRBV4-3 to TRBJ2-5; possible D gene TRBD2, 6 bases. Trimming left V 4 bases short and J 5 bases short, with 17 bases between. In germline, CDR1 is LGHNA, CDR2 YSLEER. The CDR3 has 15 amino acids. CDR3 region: CASSLEGLPGETQYF. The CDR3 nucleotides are TGCGCCAGCAGCCTGGAGGGACTGCCAGGGGAGACCCAGTACTTC.

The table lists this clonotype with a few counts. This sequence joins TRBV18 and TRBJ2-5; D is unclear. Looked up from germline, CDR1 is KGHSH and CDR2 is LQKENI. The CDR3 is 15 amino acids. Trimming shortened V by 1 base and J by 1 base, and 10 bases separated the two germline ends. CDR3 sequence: CASSPLEPIQETQYF. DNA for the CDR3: TGTGCCAGCTCACCACTAGAGCCTATCCAAGAGACCCAGTACTTC.

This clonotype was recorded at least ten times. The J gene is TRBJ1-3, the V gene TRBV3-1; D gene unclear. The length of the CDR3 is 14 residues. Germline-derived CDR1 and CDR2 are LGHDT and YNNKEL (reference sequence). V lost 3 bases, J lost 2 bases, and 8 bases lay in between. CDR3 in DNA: TGTGCCAGCAGCCACCCAACCGCTGGAAACACCATATATTTT. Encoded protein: CASSHPTAGNTIYF.

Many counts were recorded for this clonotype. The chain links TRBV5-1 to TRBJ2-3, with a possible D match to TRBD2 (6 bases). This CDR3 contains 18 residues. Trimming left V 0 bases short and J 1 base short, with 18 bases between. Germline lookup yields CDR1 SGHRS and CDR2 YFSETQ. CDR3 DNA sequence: TGCGCCAGCAGCTTGGTGAATGGGGACTTCCGTGGCACAGATACGCAGTATTTT. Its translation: CASSLVNGDFRGTDTQYF.

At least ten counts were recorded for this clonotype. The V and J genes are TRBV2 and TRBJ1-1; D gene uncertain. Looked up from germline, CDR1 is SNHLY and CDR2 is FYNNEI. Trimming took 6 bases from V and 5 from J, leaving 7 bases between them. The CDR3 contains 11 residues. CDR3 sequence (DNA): TGTGCCAGCAGCGGTGGGACTGAAGCTTTCTTT. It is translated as CASSGGTEAFF.

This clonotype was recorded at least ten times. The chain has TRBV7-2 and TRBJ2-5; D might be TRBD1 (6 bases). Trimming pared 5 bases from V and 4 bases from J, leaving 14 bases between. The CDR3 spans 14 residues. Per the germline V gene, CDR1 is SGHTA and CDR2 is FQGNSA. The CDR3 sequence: CASSLQGSLETQYF. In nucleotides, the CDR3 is TGTGCCAGCAGCCTACAGGGCAGTCTAGAGACCCAGTACTTC.

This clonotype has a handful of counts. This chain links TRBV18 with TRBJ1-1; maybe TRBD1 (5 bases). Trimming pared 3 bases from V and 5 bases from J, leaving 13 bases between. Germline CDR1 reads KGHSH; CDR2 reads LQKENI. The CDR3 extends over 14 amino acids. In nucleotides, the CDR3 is TGTGCCAGCTCACCCTCAGTTGGGGCGACTGAAGCTTTCTTT. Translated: CASSPSVGATEAFF.

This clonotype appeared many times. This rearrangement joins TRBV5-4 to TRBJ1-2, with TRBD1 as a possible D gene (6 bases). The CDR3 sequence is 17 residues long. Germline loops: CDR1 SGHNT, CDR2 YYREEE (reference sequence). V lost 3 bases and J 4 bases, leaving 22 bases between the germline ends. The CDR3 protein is CASSSVMGAAWAYGYTF. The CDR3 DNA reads TGTGCCAGCAGCTCGGTCATGGGGGCCGCGTGGGCCTATGGCTACACCTTC.

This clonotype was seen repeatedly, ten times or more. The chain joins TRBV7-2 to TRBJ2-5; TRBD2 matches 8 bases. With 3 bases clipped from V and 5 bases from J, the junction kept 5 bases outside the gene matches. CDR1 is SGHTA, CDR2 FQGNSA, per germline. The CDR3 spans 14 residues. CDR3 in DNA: TGTGCCAGCAGCTTCCAGGGCGGGGGGGAGACCCAGTACTTC. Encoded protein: CASSFQGGGETQYF.

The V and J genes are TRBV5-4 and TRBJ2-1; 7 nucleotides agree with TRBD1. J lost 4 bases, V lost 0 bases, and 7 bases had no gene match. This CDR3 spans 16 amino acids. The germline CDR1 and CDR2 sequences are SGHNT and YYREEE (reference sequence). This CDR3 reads CASSLDSRTGYNEQFF. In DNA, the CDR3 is TGTGCCAGCAGCTTGGACTCGCGGACAGGTTACAATGAGCAGTTCTTC.

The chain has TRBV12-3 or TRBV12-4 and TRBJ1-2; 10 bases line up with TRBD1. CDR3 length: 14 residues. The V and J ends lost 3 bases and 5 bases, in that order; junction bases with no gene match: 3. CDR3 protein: CASSFGTGVYGYTF. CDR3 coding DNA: TGTGCCAGCAGTTTCGGGACAGGGGTTTATGGCTACACCTTC.

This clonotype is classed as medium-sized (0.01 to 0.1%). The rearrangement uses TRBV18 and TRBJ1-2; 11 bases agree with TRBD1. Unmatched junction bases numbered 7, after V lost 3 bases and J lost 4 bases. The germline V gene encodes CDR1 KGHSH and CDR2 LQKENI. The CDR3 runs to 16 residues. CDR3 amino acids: CASSPSRDRGIYGYTF. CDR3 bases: TGTGCCAGCTCACCTAGCCGGGACAGGGGGATCTATGGCTACACCTTC.

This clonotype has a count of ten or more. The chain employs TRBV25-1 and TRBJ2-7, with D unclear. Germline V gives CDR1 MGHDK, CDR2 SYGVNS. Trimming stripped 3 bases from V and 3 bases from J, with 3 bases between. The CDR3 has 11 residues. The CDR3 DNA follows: TGTGCCAGCAGTGACATCTACGAGCAGTACTTC. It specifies CASSDIYEQYF.

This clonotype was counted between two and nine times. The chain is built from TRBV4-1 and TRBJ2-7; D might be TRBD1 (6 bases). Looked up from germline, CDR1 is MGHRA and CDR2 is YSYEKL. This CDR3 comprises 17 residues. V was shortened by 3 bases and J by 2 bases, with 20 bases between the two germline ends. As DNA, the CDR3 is TGCGCCAGCAGCCAGGCAACCGGGACATCAAATCCCTACGAGCAGTACTTC. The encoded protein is CASSQATGTSNPYEQYF.

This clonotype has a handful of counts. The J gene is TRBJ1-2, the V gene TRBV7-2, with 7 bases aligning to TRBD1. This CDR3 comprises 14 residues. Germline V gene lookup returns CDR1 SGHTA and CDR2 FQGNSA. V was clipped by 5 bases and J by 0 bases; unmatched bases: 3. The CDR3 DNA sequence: TGTGCCAGCAGCCAGGGGGGGTCTAACTATGGCTACACCTTC. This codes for CASSQGGSNYGYTF.

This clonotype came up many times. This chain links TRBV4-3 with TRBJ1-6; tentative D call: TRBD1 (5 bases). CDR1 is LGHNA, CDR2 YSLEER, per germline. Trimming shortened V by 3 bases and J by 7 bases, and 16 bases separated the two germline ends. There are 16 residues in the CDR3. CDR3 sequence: CASSQEGTRWNSPLHF. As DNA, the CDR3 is TGCGCCAGCAGCCAGGAGGGGACTCGTTGGAATTCACCCCTCCACTTT.